The 29 T cell receptor beta chains reported below all come from one sample, sequenced in a study of T cells in Graves' hyperthyroidism and ophthalmopathy. RNA transcripts yielded amplified TCR beta CDR3 regions. The HTBI primer set drove a first-round RT-PCR of the TCR CDR3. TCRdb re-derived calls from the multiplex PCR reads in MiXCR, one entry per CDR3 protein. The table includes around 430,000 distinct CDR3 sequences, about 15% detected once. Material for sequencing was blood. The receptors shown here come from a woman in her thirties with Graves' hyperthyroidism.

This clonotype has ten or more counts. This chain links TRBV5-1 with TRBJ1-2; TRBD1 is a possible D gene (5 bases). Looked up from germline, CDR1 is SGHRS and CDR2 is YFSETQ. V gave up 0 bases and J gave up 4 bases, with 7 bases separating them. This CDR3 contains 13 residues. CDR3 nucleotide sequence: TGCGCCAGCAGCTTGGACAGGATCTATGGCTACACCTTC. Its translation: CASSLDRIYGYTF.

The DNA for the CDR3 is TGTGCCAGCAGCCCGGGACAGGTTGACGAGCAGTACTTC. Encoded protein: CASSPGQVDEQYF. This chain connects TRBV7-2 to TRBJ2-7; 8 nucleotides match TRBD1. J gave up 5 bases and V 5 bases, and 5 bases lay outside the gene matches. Looked up from germline, CDR1 is SGHTA and CDR2 is FQGNSA. The CDR3 runs 13 residues.

This clonotype was counted at least ten times. The chain carries TRBV28 and TRBJ2-2; D possibly corresponds to TRBD1 (5 bases). V was trimmed by 6 bases and J by 7 bases, leaving 6 bases between them. The germline gives CDR1 MDHEN, CDR2 SYDVKM. The CDR3 runs 11 residues. The CDR3 is CASRRGGELFF. CDR3 sequence (DNA): TGTGCCAGCAGAAGGGGCGGGGAGCTGTTTTTT.

J is TRBJ1-1 and V is TRBV20-1; possibly TRBD1 for D (5 bases). V lost 6 bases and J 3 bases, leaving 14 bases between the germline ends. This CDR3 comprises 13 residues. Germline CDR1 reads DFQATT; CDR2 reads SNEGSKA (reference sequence). CDR3 region: CSAEDSGDTEAFF. CDR3 DNA: TGCAGTGCGGAAGACAGTGGGGACACTGAAGCTTTCTTT.

This rearrangement joins TRBV7-2 to TRBJ1-2, with 10 bases identical to TRBD1. In germline, CDR1 is SGHTA, CDR2 FQGNSA. V was pared by 3 bases and J by 8 bases, with 9 bases of the junction left unmatched. The length of the CDR3 is 15 residues. The DNA of the CDR3 is TGTGCCAGCAGCTTCCCGGGACAGGGGTTCCTCGGCTACACCTTC. The encoded protein is CASSFPGQGFLGYTF. The whole variable domain, filled in from reference TRBV7-2 and TRBJ1-2, reads GAGVSQSPSNKVTEKGKDVELRCDPISGHTALYWYRQSLGQGLEFLIYFQGNSAPDKSGLPSDRFSAERTGGSVSTLTIQRTQQEDSAVYLCASSFPGQGFLGYTFGSGTRLTVV.

This rearrangement joins TRBV24-1 to TRBJ2-3, with 10 positions matching TRBD2. CDR1 KGHDR and CDR2 SFDVKD come from the germline V gene. The CDR3 is 15 residues long. With 5 bases clipped from V and 3 bases from J, the junction kept 4 bases outside the gene matches. The CDR3 sequence is CATSGWTSGTDTQYF. Here the CDR3 DNA reads TGTGCCACCAGTGGCTGGACTAGCGGAACAGATACGCAGTATTTT.

This clonotype occurred many times. The chain recombines TRBV27 with TRBJ2-7; TRBD2 is a possible D gene (6 bases). The germline V gene has CDR1 MNHEY and CDR2 SMNVEV (reference sequence). This CDR3 has 16 amino acids. V was trimmed by 5 bases and J by 2 bases, leaving 19 bases between them. CDR3: CASSPLSGTGAYEQYF. CDR3 coding DNA: TGTGCCAGCAGTCCCCTGTCCGGGACTGGTGCCTACGAGCAGTACTTC.

A note on this clonotype: A read error is possible here, since a much larger clone lies one base away. The rearrangement uses TRBV7-2 and TRBJ1-1; a weak D match, TRBD1 (6 bases). The CDR3 has 14 residues. Germline CDR1 is SGHTA and CDR2 is FQGNSA. CDR3 sequence: CASSLDDRDTGAFF. For the CDR3, the DNA is TGTGCCAGCAGCTTAGACGACCGGGACACTGGAGCTTTCTTT.

The V and J genes are TRBV19 and TRBJ2-7, with D perhaps matching TRBD1 (5 bases). Germline V CDR1 and CDR2: LNHDA, SQIVND (reference sequence). The V end lost 10 bases, the J end lost 0 bases, and 19 bases lay between the germline ends. The CDR3 has 15 amino acids. Written as DNA, the CDR3 is TGTGCCACCACTTCCCAGGGCTGGAGCTCCTACGAGCAGTACTTC. Residues: CATTSQGWSSYEQYF.

This chain links TRBV3-1 with TRBJ2-1, with 8 bases fitting TRBD1. Germline loops: CDR1 LGHDT, CDR2 YNNKEL (reference sequence). V shed 3 bases, J shed 10 bases, and the junction held 2 bases outside the gene matches. CDR3 size: 12 residues. The CDR3 is CASSQGQAEQFF. The CDR3 DNA reads as TGTGCCAGCAGCCAGGGACAGGCCGAGCAGTTCTTC.

This clonotype was detected once. The chain couples TRBV25-1 to TRBJ1-2; unclear D gene. The CDR3 contains 13 residues. Looked up from germline, CDR1 is MGHDK and CDR2 is SYGVNS. V was shortened by 0 bases and J by 6 bases, with 8 bases between the two germline ends. The DNA of the CDR3 is TGTGCCAGCAGTGAATATCCCGGGGATGGCTACACCTTC. Its translation is CASSEYPGDGYTF.

In its sample, this clonotype was seen many times. The chain joins TRBV20-1 to TRBJ2-7; either TRBD1 or TRBD2 may supply D (6 bases each). V lost 4 bases to trimming and J lost 5 bases, with 9 bases between them. Germline loops: CDR1 DFQATT, CDR2 SNEGSKA (reference sequence). The length of the CDR3 is 11 residues. CDR3 in amino acids: CSATRGDEQYF. The DNA of the CDR3 is TGCAGTGCTACAAGGGGGGACGAGCAGTACTTC.

The chain uses TRBV12-3 or TRBV12-4 and TRBJ2-1, with 7 bases lining up with TRBD2. The CDR3 length is 15 residues. The V gene end was trimmed by 5 bases and the J gene end by 1 base; junction bases not matched to a gene: 5. The CDR3 DNA reads as TGTGCCAGCAGTAAAAGCGGGGCTTCCTACAATGAGCAGTTCTTC. It yields the protein CASSKSGASYNEQFF.

The chain joins TRBV24-1 to TRBJ2-3; D could derive from TRBD1 or TRBD2 (5 bases each). The CDR3 is made up of 17 amino acids. Per the germline V gene, CDR1 is KGHDR and CDR2 is SFDVKD. Trimming left V 4 bases short and J 2 bases short, with 18 bases between. CDR3 protein: CATSDPLEGPSTDTQYF. The CDR3 DNA sequence: TGTGCCACCAGTGACCCTCTCGAGGGGCCCTCCACAGATACGCAGTATTTT.

This clonotype was counted ten times or more. This chain connects TRBV20-1 to TRBJ2-1; 10 nucleotides align to TRBD2. This CDR3 spans 13 amino acids. Germline values: CDR1 DFQATT, CDR2 SNEGSKA (reference sequence). The CDR3 sequence: CSGLLAGYNEQFF. In nucleotides, the CDR3 is TGCAGCGGATTACTAGCGGGATACAATGAGCAGTTCTTC.

This clonotype has ten or more counts. The chain couples TRBV28 to TRBJ2-7; D not certain. Germline loops: CDR1 MDHEN, CDR2 SYDVKM. There are 11 residues in the CDR3. V was shortened by 4 bases and J by 6 bases, with 7 bases between the two germline ends. This chain's CDR3 is CASSSEGEQYF. The CDR3 coding sequence is TGTGCCAGCAGTTCGGAAGGCGAGCAGTACTTC. Based on the CDR3 plus reference TRBV28 and TRBJ2-7, the full variable domain is DVKVTQSSRYLVKRTGEKVFLECVQDMDHENMFWYRQDPGLGLRLIYFSYDVKMKEKGDIPEGYSVSREKKERFSLILESASTNQTSMYLCASSSEGEQYFGPGTRLTVT.

V usage is TRBV3-1 and J usage is TRBJ2-7; weak D call: TRBD2 (6 bases). The germline V gene encodes CDR1 LGHDT and CDR2 YNNKEL (reference sequence). Between the trimmed V and J ends, which lost 3 bases and 7 bases, there was a span of 7 bases. The CDR3 sequence is 11 residues long. Written as DNA, the CDR3 is TGTGCCAGCAGCCAGCGGGAAGAGCAGTACTTC. It is translated as CASSQREEQYF.

This chain uses TRBV27 with TRBJ2-1; perhaps D is TRBD1 or TRBD2 (5 bases each). CDR1 MNHEY and CDR2 SMNVEV come from the germline V gene (reference sequence). Deletions cut 6 bases from V and 9 bases from J, with 21 bases between. The CDR3 runs to 15 residues. The CDR3 DNA reads as TGTGCCAGCAGCCCCTCACGGGACCCTATAGGTGAGCAGTTCTTC. Amino acids: CASSPSRDPIGEQFF.

This chain's CDR3 is CASSSRTSGSSADTQYF. The CDR3 DNA follows: TGTGCCAGCAGCTCCAGGACTAGCGGGAGTAGTGCAGATACGCAGTATTTT. The gene calls are TRBV9 and TRBJ2-3; 13 bases are a match to TRBD2. This CDR3 has 17 amino acids. With 4 bases clipped from V and 4 bases from J, the junction kept 9 bases outside the gene matches. Germline assignment: CDR1 SGDLS and CDR2 YYNGEE.

Many counts were recorded for this clonotype. The chain joins TRBV5-1 to TRBJ1-1; D possibly corresponds to TRBD1 (6 bases). The CDR3 covers 15 residues. Trimming cost V 0 bases and J 3 bases, with 12 bases left between them. CDR1 is SGHRS, CDR2 YFSETQ, per germline. CDR3 nucleotides: TGCGCCAGCAGCTTGGTGAACAGGGTGGACACTGAAGCTTTCTTT. Translating it yields CASSLVNRVDTEAFF.

With respect to this clonotype: A much larger clone sits a single nucleotide away, making a read error possible. V gene TRBV11-3 combines with J gene TRBJ1-1, with TRBD1 as a possible D gene (6 bases). From germline, CDR1 is SGHNT and CDR2 YENEEA. This CDR3 is 15 amino acids long. The CDR3 bases are TGTGCCGGCAGCTTAGGGGGGGCTGGGAACACTGAAGCTTTCTTT. Residues: CAGSLGGAGNTEAFF.

CDR3 bases: TGTGCCAGCAGCTTCTGGGGCGGGTTCACCTACGAGCAGTACTTC. Encoded protein: CASSFWGGFTYEQYF. This chain joins TRBV7-2 and TRBJ2-7; tentatively, D is TRBD1 or TRBD2 (5 bases each). Trimming cost V 3 bases and J 2 bases, with 14 bases left between them. Germline CDR1 is SGHTA and CDR2 is FQGNSA. This CDR3 is 15 amino acids long.

This clonotype has a count of ten or more. The chain recombines TRBV6-2 or TRBV6-3 with TRBJ2-7; no reliable D call. The CDR3 contains 13 residues. Trimming took off 0 bases at V and 7 bases at J, with 10 bases between the two ends. Germline CDR1 is MNHEY and CDR2 is SVGEGT. The CDR3 coding sequence is TGTGCCAGCAGTTACTCGAGACTGACGGAGCAGTACTTC. Its protein is CASSYSRLTEQYF.

This clonotype was seen repeatedly, ten times or more. V usage is TRBV28 and J usage is TRBJ2-7; possibly TRBD1 or TRBD2 for D (5 bases each). There are 14 residues in the CDR3. CDR1 is MDHEN, CDR2 SYDVKM, per germline. V was clipped by 6 bases and J by 3 bases, with 15 bases between them. CDR3 DNA sequence: TGTGCCAGCAGGTCCCCCGGGACGATCTACGAGCAGTACTTC. It codes for CASRSPGTIYEQYF.

The chain carries TRBV12-3 or TRBV12-4 and TRBJ1-3, with D unresolved. This CDR3 is built from 13 residues. V was cut by 6 bases and J by 0 bases, with 6 bases left in between. The CDR3 DNA reads TGTGCCAGCAGGCGATACTCTGGAAACACCATATATTTT. Amino acid sequence: CASRRYSGNTIYF.

This clonotype was observed a few times. The chain couples TRBV20-1 to TRBJ1-2; D unresolved. V lost 4 bases to trimming and J lost 1 base, with 13 bases between them. The CDR3 runs 14 residues. The germline gives CDR1 DFQATT, CDR2 SNEGSKA (reference sequence). CDR3 in DNA: TGCAGTGCTACCGGAGCCCTCTATAACTATGGCTACACCTTC. This encodes CSATGALYNYGYTF.

The chain couples TRBV12-3 or TRBV12-4 to TRBJ1-4; possible D gene TRBD1, 5 bases. The length of the CDR3 is 16 residues. V gave up 6 bases and J gave up 2 bases, with 16 bases separating them. The CDR3 DNA sequence: TGTGCCAGCAGCCCCTGGGCAGGGAAGACTAATGAAAAACTGTTTTTT. This sequence encodes CASSPWAGKTNEKLFF.

This clonotype was counted at least ten times. This chain connects TRBV3-1 to TRBJ2-1; TRBD2 matches 11 bases. V gave up 5 bases and J gave up 5 bases; unmatched junction bases: 8. Germline loops: CDR1 LGHDT, CDR2 YNNKEL (reference sequence). This CDR3 comprises 16 residues. DNA of the CDR3: TGTGCCAGCAGCTCCTTAGCGGGAGGGCCTCACAATGAGCAGTTCTTC. Translation: CASSSLAGGPHNEQFF.

This clonotype was counted many times. The chain links TRBV7-9 to TRBJ2-4; perhaps D is TRBD1 or TRBD2 (5 bases each). Looked up from germline, CDR1 is SEHNR and CDR2 is FQNEAQ (reference sequence). Deletions cut 5 bases from V and 5 bases from J, with 19 bases between. The CDR3 is 16 residues long. The CDR3 region is CASSPRDVLAENIQYF. For the CDR3, the DNA is TGTGCCAGCAGCCCCCGGGACGTACTCGCGGAAAACATTCAGTACTTC.